This record concerns one T cell receptor (beta chain) sequence. Its matching antigen is unknown. TCRdb's copy holds only in-frame clones and misses some; the assay was immunoSEQ multiplex PCR. The table has about 21,000 clones, roughly 80% seen once. Germline V gene data show CDR1 as MNHEY and CDR2 as SMNVEV (reference sequence). Trimming removed 6 bases from V and 4 bases from J; junction bases left unmatched: 12. This CDR3 is 15 amino acids long. These data are taken from a study of tumor-infiltrating lymphocytes in localized non-small cell lung cancer. Findings of the study overall: Tumor T-cell fraction from TCR sequencing was not associated with recurrence-free survival (p = 0.61).

The sample was lung tumor tissue. The chain uses TRBV27 and TRBJ2-7, with 7 bases identical to TRBD2. The sequence came from a human donor with non-small cell lung cancer. The chain's CDR3 is CASREGTNLHYEQYF. The CDR3 nucleotides are TGTGCCAGCAGGGAGGGGACTAACCTCCATTACGAGCAGTACTTC.